This record covers a single T cell receptor (beta chain). No antigen is known for it. Some clones are missing from TCRdb's copy, which holds only in-frame ones; the method was immunoSEQ multiplex PCR. The sample shows roughly 9,800 clones, approximately 81% of them seen only once. These data belong to a study of follicular helper T cells after annual influenza vaccination. Overall study results and limits: ICOS+CD38+ cTfh clonality tracked population frequency, and its change tracked circulating plasmablast change. Day 7 ICOS+CD38+ clones later appeared mostly in ICOS-CD38- cTfh.

Time point given: 2015-2016 season, 7 days after influenza vaccination. Blood volume per time point ranged from roughly 35 to 110 mL. ICOS+CD38+ and ICOS-CD38- fractions were sorted from non-naive CD4+CXCR5+PD-1+ cells. The CDR3 has 12 amino acids. Trimming left V 3 bases short and J 8 bases short, with 10 bases between. The germline CDR1 and CDR2 sequences are LNHDA and SQIVND (reference sequence). The sample in question was CXCR5+ CD38- circulating T follicular helper cells from blood, obtained 7 days after influenza vaccination. Stated subset: circulating Tfh, non-naive CD4+CXCR5+PD-1+ (ICOS+CD38+ or ICOS-CD38-). This TCR derives from an adult who received the influenza vaccine. The chain employs TRBV19 and TRBJ1-1; possible D gene TRBD1, 6 bases. Here the CDR3 reads CASSMTGAEAFF. The CDR3 coding sequence is TGTGCCAGTAGTATGACAGGCGCCGAAGCTTTCTTT.